Presented here are 15 T cell receptor beta chains from one specimen sequenced in a study of TIL therapy for anti-PD-1-resistant metastatic lung cancer. This sample's time point: pre-treatment sample, taken before nivolumab and TIL therapy. The immunoSEQ assay was v3. The assay was immunoSEQ multiplex PCR, and TCRdb's table has in-frame clones only and misses some. The data show about 50,000 clones, with roughly 78% seen just once and roughly 5% held by the top ten. This sample comprised blood, obtained at baseline. Source of these receptors: a woman between 30 and 80 years old with non-small cell lung cancer.

This clone has just one count. The chain recombines TRBV5-6 with TRBJ1-1; no clear D. This CDR3 is built from 13 residues. With 0 bases removed from V and 10 bases from J, the gap between germline ends came to 13 bases. Germline V gives CDR1 SGHDT, CDR2 YYEEEE. The CDR3 nucleotides are TGTGCCAGCAGCTTGGGACTGGGAGGAAGAGCTTTCTTT. Translated: CASSLGLGGRAFF.

The V gene is TRBV4-2, the J gene TRBJ2-7; D is unresolved. The CDR3 is 12 residues long. Deletions cut 0 bases from V and 6 bases from J, with 6 bases between. The germline gives CDR1 LGHNA, CDR2 YNFKEQ. The CDR3 spells CASSQEYGEQYF. In nucleotides, the CDR3 is TGTGCCAGCAGCCAAGAGTATGGCGAGCAGTACTTC.

This chain uses TRBV2 with TRBJ1-4; D ambiguous. Trimming removed 1 base at V and 0 bases at J, with 3 bases between. This CDR3 is 14 amino acids long. CDR1 SNHLY and CDR2 FYNNEI come from the germline V gene. This CDR3 reads CASSEGATNEKLFF. CDR3 sequence (DNA): TGTGCCAGCAGTGAAGGGGCAACTAATGAAAAACTGTTTTTT. Combining the CDR3 with reference TRBV2 and TRBJ1-4 gives the whole variable domain EPEVTQTPSHQVTQMGQEVILRCVPISNHLYFYWYRQILGQKVEFLVSFYNNEISEKSEIFDDQFSVERPDGSNFTLKIRSTKLEDSAMYFCASSEGATNEKLFFGSGTQLSVL.

This chain uses TRBV7-2 with TRBJ1-5; 7 bases align to TRBD1. The ends lost 1 base at V and 3 bases at J; junction bases unmatched: 3. Germline CDR1 is SGHTA and CDR2 is FQGNSA. CDR3 length: 15 amino acids. CDR3 loop: CASSLVGQSNQPQHF. The CDR3 region has the DNA TGTGCCAGCAGCTTAGTGGGACAGTCCAATCAGCCCCAGCATTTT.

V and J are TRBV27 and TRBJ2-4; the match to TRBD1 covers 11 bases. Unmatched junction bases numbered 7, after V lost 3 bases and J lost 6 bases. Germline V CDR1 and CDR2: MNHEY, SMNVEV (reference sequence). This CDR3 has 16 amino acids. CDR3 region: CASSFHGGTGGNIQYF. The CDR3, as DNA: TGTGCCAGCAGTTTCCACGGCGGGACAGGGGGAAACATTCAGTACTTC.

This clone was recorded once. The V gene is TRBV4-1, the J gene TRBJ2-7, with 8 bases lining up with TRBD1. The CDR3 totals 15 residues. Trimming cost V 1 base and J 7 bases; bases outside gene matches: 9. CDR1 and CDR2 from the germline V gene are MGHRA and YSYEKL. The CDR3 reads CASSQGQGPNGEQYF. As DNA, the CDR3 is TGCGCCAGCAGCCAAGGACAGGGGCCCAACGGGGAGCAGTACTTC.

The chain recombines TRBV6-1 with TRBJ1-2, with D unresolved. The CDR3 has 15 amino acids. The ends were cut back, 1 base at V and 7 bases at J, with 16 bases in the middle. The V gene's germline CDR1 is MNHNS and CDR2 SASEGT. The CDR3 spells CASSEVVSPRGGYTF. CDR3 nucleotide sequence: TGTGCCAGCAGTGAAGTGGTCAGCCCCCGCGGTGGCTACACCTTC.

V and J are TRBV6-5 and TRBJ1-4, with D unclear. Germline V gene data show CDR1 as MNHEY and CDR2 as SVGAGI. V was clipped by 6 bases and J by 1 base, with 9 bases between them. The CDR3 is 14 amino acids. This CDR3 reads CASSSIRTNEKLFF. CDR3 coding DNA: TGTGCCAGCAGCTCTATTAGAACTAATGAAAAACTGTTTTTT.

V and J are TRBV6-6 and TRBJ1-5, with TRBD1 matching over 9 bases. The CDR3 length is 14 residues. From germline, CDR1 is MNHNY and CDR2 SVGAGI (reference sequence). Losses at the gene ends were 6 bases for V and 7 bases for J; bases not matched to a gene: 7. This CDR3 reads CASSLRQGDQPQHF. The DNA for the CDR3 is TGTGCCAGCAGCCTCCGACAGGGGGACCAGCCCCAGCATTTT.

The chain joins TRBV7-9 to TRBJ2-5; D is unclear. The CDR3 runs to 16 residues. Germline assignment: CDR1 SEHNR and CDR2 FQNEAQ (reference sequence). The V gene lost 5 bases and the J gene lost 4 bases, with 20 bases spanning the gap. As DNA, the CDR3 is TGTGCCAGCAGCCTACAAAGGGCGCTCGCTGGAGAGACCCAGTACTTC. It specifies CASSLQRALAGETQYF.

The chain links TRBV11-2 to TRBJ2-3; TRBD2 agrees at 8 bases. Germline V gene sequence: CDR1 SGHAT, CDR2 FQNNGV. J was trimmed by 0 bases and V by 2 bases; bases with no gene match: 4. The CDR3 runs to 16 residues. For the CDR3, the DNA is TGTGCCAGCAGCTTACGGCCTAGCGGGAGCACAGATACGCAGTATTTT. It yields the protein CASSLRPSGSTDTQYF. Full variable domain (outside the CDR3, taken from reference TRBV11-2 and TRBJ2-3): EAGVAQSPRYKIIEKRQSVAFWCNPISGHATLYWYQQILGQGPKLLIQFQNNGVVDDSQLPKDRFSAERLKGVDSTLKIQPAKLEDSAVYLCASSLRPSGSTDTQYFGPGTRLTVL.

V and J are TRBV7-2 and TRBJ1-2; D ambiguous. Per germline, CDR1 SGHTA and CDR2 FQGNSA. This CDR3 region has 14 residues. The germline V and J ends were trimmed by 8 bases and 0 bases, with 13 bases remaining between them. CDR3 residues: CASHPGFANYGYTF. The CDR3 DNA reads as TGTGCCAGCCACCCAGGTTTTGCTAACTATGGCTACACCTTC. Together with reference TRBV7-2 and TRBJ1-2, the CDR3 gives the full variable domain: GAGVSQSPSNKVTEKGKDVELRCDPISGHTALYWYRQSLGQGLEFLIYFQGNSAPDKSGLPSDRFSAERTGGSVSTLTIQRTQQEDSAVYLCASHPGFANYGYTFGSGTRLTVV.

The rearrangement uses TRBV15 and TRBJ2-7; a possible D gene is TRBD2 (5 bases). The V gene's germline CDR1 is LNHNV and CDR2 YYDKDF (reference sequence). This CDR3 comprises 16 residues. Trimming shortened V by 1 base and J by 6 bases, and 19 bases separated the two germline ends. The CDR3 DNA follows: TGTGCCACCAGCAGAGCGGACCTATCGAGGGCGGCCGAGCAGTACTTC. This gives the protein CATSRADLSRAAEQYF.

CDR3 region: CASSSLAGKQETQYF. Here the CDR3 DNA reads TGTGCCAGCAGCTCACTAGCGGGTAAACAAGAGACCCAGTACTTC. The gene calls are TRBV2 and TRBJ2-5; 9 nucleotides match TRBD2. CDR3 length: 15 residues. Germline V gene data show CDR1 as SNHLY and CDR2 as FYNNEI. V gave up 6 bases and J gave up 2 bases; unmatched junction bases: 7.

This clone was detected only a few times. The gene calls are TRBV10-3 and TRBJ1-3, with 10 nucleotides matching TRBD1. This CDR3 spans 16 amino acids. Trimming removed 3 bases from V and 0 bases from J; junction bases left unmatched: 2. In germline, CDR1 is ENHRY, CDR2 SYGVKD. The CDR3: CAISDRTGGSGNTIYF. CDR3 nucleotides: TGTGCCATCAGTGATCGGACAGGGGGCTCTGGAAACACCATATATTTT.